The text below deals with one T cell receptor (beta chain). The data were obtained in a study of response to subunit inactivated influenza vaccine. Each CDR3 protein gets one entry after TCRdb re-called the RT-PCR reads with MiXCR. The sample records some 800,000 distinct CDR3 sequences, 21% being singletons. The source material was PBMCs from blood, sampled roughly 5 days after vaccination. The TCR comes from a man in his forties or fifties who received an inactivated influenza vaccine.

The CDR3 DNA follows: TGTGCCAGCAGCTTAGGCGGGGGGGCCGGAAATGAGCAGTTCTTC. Translating it yields CASSLGGGAGNEQFF. This chain links TRBV11-2 with TRBJ2-1, with TRBD2 matching over 9 bases. The CDR3 covers 15 residues. Germline V gene data show CDR1 as SGHAT and CDR2 as FQNNGV. V dropped 1 base and J dropped 7; count of bases not matched to a gene: 5.